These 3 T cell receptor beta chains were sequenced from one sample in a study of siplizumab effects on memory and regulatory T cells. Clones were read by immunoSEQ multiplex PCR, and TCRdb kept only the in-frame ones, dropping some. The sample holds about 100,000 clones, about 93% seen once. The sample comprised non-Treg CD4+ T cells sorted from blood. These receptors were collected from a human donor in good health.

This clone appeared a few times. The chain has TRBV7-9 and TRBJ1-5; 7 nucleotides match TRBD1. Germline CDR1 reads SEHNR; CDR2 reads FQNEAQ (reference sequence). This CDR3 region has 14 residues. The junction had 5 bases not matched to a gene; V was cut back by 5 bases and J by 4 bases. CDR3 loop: CASSPGQDNQPQHF. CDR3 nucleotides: TGTGCCAGCAGCCCCGGACAGGATAATCAGCCCCAGCATTTT.

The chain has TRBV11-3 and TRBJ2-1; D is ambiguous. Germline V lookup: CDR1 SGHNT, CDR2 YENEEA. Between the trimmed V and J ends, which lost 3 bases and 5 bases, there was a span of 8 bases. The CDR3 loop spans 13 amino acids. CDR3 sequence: CASSFPPHNEQFF. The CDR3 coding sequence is TGTGCCAGCAGCTTCCCCCCCCACAATGAGCAGTTCTTC.

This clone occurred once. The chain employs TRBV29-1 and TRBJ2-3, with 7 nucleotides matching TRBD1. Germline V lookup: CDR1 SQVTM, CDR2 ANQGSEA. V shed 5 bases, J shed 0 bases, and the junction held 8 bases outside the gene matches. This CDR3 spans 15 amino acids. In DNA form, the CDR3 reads TGCAGCGTTCTCGGGACAGCCTCTAGCACAGATACGCAGTATTTT. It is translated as CSVLGTASSTDTQYF.